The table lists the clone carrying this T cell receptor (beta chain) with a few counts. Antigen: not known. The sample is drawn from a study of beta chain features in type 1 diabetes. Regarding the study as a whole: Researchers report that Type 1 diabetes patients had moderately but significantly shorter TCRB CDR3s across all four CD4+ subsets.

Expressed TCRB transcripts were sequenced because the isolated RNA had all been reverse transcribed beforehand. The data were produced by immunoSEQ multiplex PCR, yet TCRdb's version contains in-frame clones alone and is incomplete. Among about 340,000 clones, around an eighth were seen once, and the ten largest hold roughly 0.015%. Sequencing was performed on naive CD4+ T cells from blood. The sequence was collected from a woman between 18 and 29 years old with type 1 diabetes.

Here the CDR3 DNA reads TGTGCCAGCAGCTTGGGGACAGGGGGCAATATCGACATTCAGTACTTC. This gives the protein CASSLGTGGNIDIQYF. The V gene is TRBV5-6, the J gene TRBJ2-4, with 11 nucleotides matching TRBD1. Per the germline V gene, CDR1 is SGHDT and CDR2 is YYEEEE. The J segment lost 8 bases and the V segment lost 0 bases, leaving 7 bases of the junction unmatched. The CDR3 is 16 residues long.